Listed here are 10 T cell receptor beta chains from one sample, sequenced in a study of shared clonotypes between healthy human individuals. Selected positively for CCR7 and CD45RO-negative, naive CD8 cells excluded terminally differentiated effector memory CD45RA+ cells. Data came from immunoSEQ multiplex PCR; TCRdb stores just in-frame clones and leaves some out. Of 660,000 or so clones listed, about 96% are singletons. The specimen sequenced was naive CD8+ T cells sorted from blood. Receptor source: a woman aged 25 to 39 in good health.

The chain joins TRBV27 to TRBJ2-7, with a tentative D call TRBD2 (6 bases). V lost 5 bases and J lost 0, with 14 bases in between. This CDR3 has 15 residues. CDR1 is MNHEY and CDR2 is SMNVEV in the germline V gene (reference sequence). The CDR3 here is CASSPILAPSYEQYF. CDR3 DNA sequence: TGTGCCAGCAGTCCCATCCTAGCGCCCTCCTACGAGCAGTACTTC.

J is TRBJ2-7 and V is TRBV19; D not certain. V was trimmed by 4 bases and J by 0 bases, leaving 10 bases between them. Germline V gene data show CDR1 as LNHDA and CDR2 as SQIVND (reference sequence). The CDR3 has 14 residues. CDR3 amino acids: CASSTGTPSYEQYF. In DNA form, the CDR3 reads TGTGCCAGTAGTACGGGTACACCCTCCTACGAGCAGTACTTC.

This chain links TRBV5-1 with TRBJ2-2; D is undetermined. Germline assignment: CDR1 SGHRS and CDR2 YFSETQ. Trimming removed 4 bases from V and 1 base from J, with 5 bases in between. The CDR3 consists of 13 residues. CDR3 DNA: TGCGCCAGCAGCACCGGGAACACCGGGGAGCTGTTTTTT. This gives the protein CASSTGNTGELFF. Using reference TRBV5-1 and TRBJ2-2 for the parts outside the CDR3, the full variable domain is KAGVTQTPRYLIKTRGQQVTLSCSPISGHRSVSWYQQTPGQGLQFLFEYFSETQRNKGNFPGRFSGRQFSNSRSEMNVSTLELGDSALYLCASSTGNTGELFFGEGSRLTVL.

The chain combines TRBV7-6 with TRBJ2-2; D is possibly TRBD2 (5 bases). This CDR3 region has 15 residues. V was shortened by 1 base and J by 1 base, with 7 bases between the two germline ends. Germline V gene sequence: CDR1 SGHVS, CDR2 FNYEAQ. The CDR3 DNA reads as TGTGCCAGCAGCTTAGGGAGGCTGAACACCGGGGAGCTGTTTTTT. Translated, it gives CASSLGRLNTGELFF.

The rearrangement links TRBV5-1 to TRBJ2-7, with D perhaps matching TRBD1 (5 bases). CDR3 length equals 13 residues. V was clipped by 3 bases and J by 5 bases, with 12 bases between them. Germline V CDR1 and CDR2: SGHRS, YFSETQ. The CDR3 spells CASSYPPGNEQYF. CDR3 in DNA: TGCGCCAGCAGCTATCCTCCAGGGAACGAGCAGTACTTC.

The V gene is TRBV30, the J gene TRBJ1-3; 8 nucleotides align to TRBD1. The CDR3 covers 18 residues. J gave up 3 bases and V 0 bases, and 13 bases lay outside the gene matches. From germline, CDR1 is GTSNPN and CDR2 SVGIG (reference sequence). Here the CDR3 DNA reads TGTGCCTGGAGTGTTTCCGGGACAGGCATCGTGGGTGGAAACACCATATATTTT. Translating gives CAWSVSGTGIVGGNTIYF.

The chain carries TRBV7-9 and TRBJ2-5; 7 nucleotides align to TRBD1. Germline V CDR1 and CDR2: SEHNR, FQNEAQ (reference sequence). Losses at the gene ends were 3 bases for V and 7 bases for J; bases not matched to a gene: 11. The CDR3 extends over 15 amino acids. Written as DNA, the CDR3 is TGTGCCAGCAGCTTCGGGGTGGGACAGTATTGGACCCAGTACTTC. Protein: CASSFGVGQYWTQYF. Based on the CDR3 plus reference TRBV7-9 and TRBJ2-5, the full variable domain is DTGVSQNPRHKITKRGQNVTFRCDPISEHNRLYWYRQTLGQGPEFLTYFQNEAQLEKSRLLSDRFSAERPKGSFSTLEIQRTEQGDSAMYLCASSFGVGQYWTQYFGPGTRLLVL.

V is TRBV5-8 and J is TRBJ2-1, with D uncertain. CDR3 length equals 13 residues. V was cut by 0 bases and J by 5 bases, with 6 bases left in between. Germline V gene lookup returns CDR1 SGHTS and CDR2 YDEGEE. In nucleotides, the CDR3 is TGTGCCAGCAGCTTGGCTATCAACAATGAGCAGTTCTTC. This codes for CASSLAINNEQFF.

The V call is TRBV27, the J call TRBJ1-6; D remains unclear. The CDR3 runs 11 residues. Germline V lookup: CDR1 MNHEY, CDR2 SMNVEV (reference sequence). The V and J ends lost 2 bases and 15 bases respectively, with 8 bases between them. Here the CDR3 DNA reads TGTGCCAGCAGTTTAGGAGGGCGCCTCCACTTT. Protein sequence: CASSLGGRLHF.

The J gene is TRBJ1-1, the V gene TRBV19; a weak D match, TRBD1 (5 bases). Trimming took off 3 bases at V and 4 bases at J, with 9 bases between the two ends. Germline CDR1 and CDR2: LNHDA and SQIVND (reference sequence). The CDR3 length is 13 residues. The CDR3 DNA follows: TGTGCCAGTAGTATTGGGGGTATCACTGAAGCTTTCTTT. It encodes CASSIGGITEAFF.